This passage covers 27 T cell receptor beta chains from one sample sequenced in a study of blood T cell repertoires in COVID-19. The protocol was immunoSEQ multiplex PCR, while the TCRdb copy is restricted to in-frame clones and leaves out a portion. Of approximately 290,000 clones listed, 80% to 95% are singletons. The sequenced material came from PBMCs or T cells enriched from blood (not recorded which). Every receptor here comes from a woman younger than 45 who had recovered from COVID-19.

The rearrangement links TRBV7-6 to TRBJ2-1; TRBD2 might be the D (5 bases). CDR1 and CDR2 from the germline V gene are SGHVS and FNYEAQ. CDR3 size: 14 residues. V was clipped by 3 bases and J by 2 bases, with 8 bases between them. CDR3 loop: CASSFRETYNEQFF. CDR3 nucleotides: TGTGCCAGCAGCTTCCGGGAAACCTACAATGAGCAGTTCTTC.

The CDR3 reads CASSRRSTGVYNSPLHF. In DNA, the CDR3 is TGTGCCAGCAGTCGGAGAAGTACAGGAGTCTATAATTCACCCCTCCACTTT. The chain recombines TRBV6-6 with TRBJ1-6; tentatively, D is TRBD1 (5 bases). In germline, CDR1 is MNHNY, CDR2 SVGAGI (reference sequence). The V end was cut by 5 bases, the J end by 3 bases, with 17 bases between. This CDR3 comprises 17 residues.

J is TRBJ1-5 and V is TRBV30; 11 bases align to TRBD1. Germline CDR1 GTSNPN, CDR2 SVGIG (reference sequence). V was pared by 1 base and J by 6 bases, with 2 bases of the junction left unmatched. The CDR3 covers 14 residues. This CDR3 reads CAWSGTGGSQPQHF. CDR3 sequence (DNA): TGTGCCTGGAGTGGGACAGGGGGCAGTCAGCCCCAGCATTTT. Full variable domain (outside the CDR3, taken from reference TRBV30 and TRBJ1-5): SQTIHQWPATLVQPVGSPLSLECTVEGTSNPNLYWYRQAAGRGLQLLFYSVGIGQISSEVPQNLSASRPQDRQFILSSKKLLLSDSGFYLCAWSGTGGSQPQHFGDGTRLSIL.

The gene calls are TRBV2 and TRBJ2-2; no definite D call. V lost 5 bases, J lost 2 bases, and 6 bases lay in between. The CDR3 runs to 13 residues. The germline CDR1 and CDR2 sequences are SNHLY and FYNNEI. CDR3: CASSRTNTGELFF. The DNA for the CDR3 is TGTGCCAGCAGTCGAACAAACACCGGGGAGCTGTTTTTT.

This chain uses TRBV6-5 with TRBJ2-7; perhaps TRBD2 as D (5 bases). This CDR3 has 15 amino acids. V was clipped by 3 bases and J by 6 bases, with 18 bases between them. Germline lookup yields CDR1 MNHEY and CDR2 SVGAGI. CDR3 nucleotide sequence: TGTGCCAGCAGTTATTTTTACCAAGGAGGCGGCGAGCAGTACTTC. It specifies CASSYFYQGGGEQYF.

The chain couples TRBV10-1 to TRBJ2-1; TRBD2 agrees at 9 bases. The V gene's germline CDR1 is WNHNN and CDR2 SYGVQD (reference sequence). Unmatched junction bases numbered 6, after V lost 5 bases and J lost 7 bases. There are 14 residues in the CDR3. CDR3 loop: CASSSGTSLNEQFF. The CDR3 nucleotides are TGCGCCAGCAGTTCCGGGACTAGCTTGAATGAGCAGTTCTTC.

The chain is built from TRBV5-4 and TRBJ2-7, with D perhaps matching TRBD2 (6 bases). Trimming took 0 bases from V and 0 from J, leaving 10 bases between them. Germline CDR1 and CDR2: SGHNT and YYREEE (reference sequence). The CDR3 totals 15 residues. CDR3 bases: TGTGCCAGCAGCTTGGTAGCCGGGAGCTCCTACGAGCAGTACTTC. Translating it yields CASSLVAGSSYEQYF.

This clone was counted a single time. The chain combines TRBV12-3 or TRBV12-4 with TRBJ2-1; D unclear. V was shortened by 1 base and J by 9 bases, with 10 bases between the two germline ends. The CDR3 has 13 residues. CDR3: CASSLGLVGEQFF. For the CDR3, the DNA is TGTGCCAGCAGTTTAGGCCTCGTCGGTGAGCAGTTCTTC.

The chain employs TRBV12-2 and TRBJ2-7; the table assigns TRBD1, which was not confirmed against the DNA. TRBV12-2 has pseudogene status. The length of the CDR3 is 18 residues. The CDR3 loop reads CASRCETEQGASLYEQYF. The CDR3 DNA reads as TGTGCAAGTCGCTGCGAAACCGAACAGGGGGCAAGCTTGTACGAGCAGTACTTC.

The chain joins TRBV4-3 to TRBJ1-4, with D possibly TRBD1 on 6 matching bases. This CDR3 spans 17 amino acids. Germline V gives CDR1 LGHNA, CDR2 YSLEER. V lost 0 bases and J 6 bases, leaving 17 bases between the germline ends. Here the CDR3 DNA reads TGCGCCAGCAGCCAAGAGGGGCAGGGGATTTGGGATGAAAAACTGTTTTTT. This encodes CASSQEGQGIWDEKLFF.

The CDR3 reads CASSPGYTGELFF. The CDR3 nucleotides read TGTGCCAGCAGCCCAGGGTACACCGGGGAGCTGTTTTTT. The J gene is TRBJ2-2, the V gene TRBV7-2; possibly TRBD1 for D (5 bases). V was clipped by 5 bases and J by 3 bases, with 7 bases between them. Germline CDR1 and CDR2: SGHTA and FQGNSA. The CDR3 sequence is 13 residues long.

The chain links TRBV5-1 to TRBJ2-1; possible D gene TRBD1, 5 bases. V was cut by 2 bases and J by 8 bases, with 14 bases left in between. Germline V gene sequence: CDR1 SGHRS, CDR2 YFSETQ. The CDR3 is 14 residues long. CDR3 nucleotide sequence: TGCGCCAGCAGCTTAGGACATCTAAATGATGAGCAGTTCTTC. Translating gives CASSLGHLNDEQFF.

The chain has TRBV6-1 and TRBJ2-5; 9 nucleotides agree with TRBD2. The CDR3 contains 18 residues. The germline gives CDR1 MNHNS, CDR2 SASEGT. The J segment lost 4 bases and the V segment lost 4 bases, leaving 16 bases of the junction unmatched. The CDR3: CASSAAREGTLGLETQYF. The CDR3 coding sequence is TGTGCCAGCAGTGCCGCGCGGGAGGGGACCCTGGGATTAGAGACCCAGTACTTC.

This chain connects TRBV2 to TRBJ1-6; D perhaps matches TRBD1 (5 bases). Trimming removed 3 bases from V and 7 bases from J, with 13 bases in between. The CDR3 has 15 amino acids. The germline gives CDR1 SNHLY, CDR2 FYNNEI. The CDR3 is CASSEGRGKNSPLHF. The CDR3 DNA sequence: TGTGCCAGCAGTGAGGGAAGGGGAAAAAATTCACCCCTCCACTTT.

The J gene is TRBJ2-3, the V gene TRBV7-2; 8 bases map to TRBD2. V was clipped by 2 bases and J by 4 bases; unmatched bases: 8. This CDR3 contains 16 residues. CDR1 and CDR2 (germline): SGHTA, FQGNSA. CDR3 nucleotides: TGTGCCAGCAGCTTATTGTCGGGAGGGCCATCAGATACGCAGTATTTT. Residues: CASSLLSGGPSDTQYF.

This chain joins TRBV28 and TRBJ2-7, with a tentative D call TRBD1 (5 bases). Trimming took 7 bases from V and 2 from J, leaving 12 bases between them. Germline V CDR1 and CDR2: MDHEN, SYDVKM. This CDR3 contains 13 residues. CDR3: CASNRGRAYEQYF. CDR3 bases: TGTGCCAGCAACCGAGGCAGGGCCTACGAGCAGTACTTC.

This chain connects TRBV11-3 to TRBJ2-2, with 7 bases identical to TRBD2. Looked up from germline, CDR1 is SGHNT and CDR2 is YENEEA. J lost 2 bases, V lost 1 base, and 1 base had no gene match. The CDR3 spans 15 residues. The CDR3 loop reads CASSLGLANTGELFF. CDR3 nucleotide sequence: TGTGCCAGCAGCTTAGGACTAGCAAACACCGGGGAGCTGTTTTTT.

Here the CDR3 reads CASSPGTDSTNTIYF. DNA of the CDR3: TGTGCCAGCAGCCCCGGGACAGATAGCACAAACACCATATATTTT. The gene calls are TRBV7-9 and TRBJ1-3; 7 nucleotides line up with TRBD1. Germline V lookup: CDR1 SEHNR, CDR2 FQNEAQ (reference sequence). V trimming: 5 bases; J trimming: 6 bases; junction bases outside the gene matches: 10. This CDR3 contains 15 residues.

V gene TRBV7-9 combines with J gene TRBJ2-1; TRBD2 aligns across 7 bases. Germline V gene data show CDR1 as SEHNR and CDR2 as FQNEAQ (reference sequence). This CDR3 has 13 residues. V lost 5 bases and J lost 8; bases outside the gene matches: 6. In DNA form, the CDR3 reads TGTGCCAGCAGCCCCCTGGGGGGGTATGAGCAGTTCTTC. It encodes CASSPLGGYEQFF.

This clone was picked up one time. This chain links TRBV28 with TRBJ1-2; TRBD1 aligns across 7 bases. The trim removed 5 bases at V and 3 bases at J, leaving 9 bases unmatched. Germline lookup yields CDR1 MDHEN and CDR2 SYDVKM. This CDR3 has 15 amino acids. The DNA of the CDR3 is TGTGCCAGCAGTCTACCACAGGGGCTCGACTATGGCTACACCTTC. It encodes CASSLPQGLDYGYTF.

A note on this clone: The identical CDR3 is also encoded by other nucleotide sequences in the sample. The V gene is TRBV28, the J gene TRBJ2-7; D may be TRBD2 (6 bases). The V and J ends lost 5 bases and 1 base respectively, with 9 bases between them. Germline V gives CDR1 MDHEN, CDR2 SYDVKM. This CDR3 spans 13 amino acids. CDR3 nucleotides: TGTGCCAGCAGTCGTAGCGGATCCTACGAGCAGTACTTC. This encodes CASSRSGSYEQYF.

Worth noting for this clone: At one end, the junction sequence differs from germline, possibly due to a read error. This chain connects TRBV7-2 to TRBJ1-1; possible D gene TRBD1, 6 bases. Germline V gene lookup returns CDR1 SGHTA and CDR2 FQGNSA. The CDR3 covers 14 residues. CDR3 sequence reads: CASSLNRANSEAFF. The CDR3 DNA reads TGTGCCAGCAGCTTAAACAGGGCCAACAGTGAAGCTTTCTTT.

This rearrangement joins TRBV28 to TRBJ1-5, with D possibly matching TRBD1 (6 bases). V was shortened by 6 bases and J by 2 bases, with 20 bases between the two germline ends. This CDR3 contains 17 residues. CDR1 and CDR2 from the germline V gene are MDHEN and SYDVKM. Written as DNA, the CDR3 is TGTGCCAGCAGCCAACGGGACACGCGGCTCGGCAATCAGCCCCAGCATTTT. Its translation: CASSQRDTRLGNQPQHF.

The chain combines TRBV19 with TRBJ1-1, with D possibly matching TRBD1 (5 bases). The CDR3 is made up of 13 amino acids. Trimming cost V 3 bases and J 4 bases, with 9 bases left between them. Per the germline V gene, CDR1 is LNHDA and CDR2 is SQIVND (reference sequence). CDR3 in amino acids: CASSMAQGTEAFF. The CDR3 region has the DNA TGTGCCAGTAGTATGGCCCAGGGCACTGAAGCTTTCTTT.

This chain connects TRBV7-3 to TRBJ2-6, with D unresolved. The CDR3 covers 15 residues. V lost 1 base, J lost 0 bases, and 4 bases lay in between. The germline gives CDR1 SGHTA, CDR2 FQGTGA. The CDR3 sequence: CASSLRDSGANVLTF. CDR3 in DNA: TGTGCCAGCAGCTTAAGAGACTCTGGGGCCAACGTCCTGACTTTC.

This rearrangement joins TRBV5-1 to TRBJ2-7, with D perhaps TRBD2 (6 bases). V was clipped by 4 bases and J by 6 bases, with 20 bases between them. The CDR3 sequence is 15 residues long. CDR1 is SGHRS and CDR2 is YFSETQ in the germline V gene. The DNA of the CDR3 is TGCGCCAGCAGCCTGGGGCCGGGAGTTGGAGCCGAGCAGTACTTC. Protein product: CASSLGPGVGAEQYF.

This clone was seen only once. The CDR3 region is CASSPFRDRVAFF. CDR3 DNA: TGTGCCAGCAGCCCTTTCCGGGACAGGGTAGCTTTCTTT. The J gene is TRBJ1-1, the V gene TRBV7-9; 9 nucleotides match TRBD1. Looked up from germline, CDR1 is SEHNR and CDR2 is FQNEAQ (reference sequence). Trimming removed 5 bases from V and 10 bases from J; junction bases left unmatched: 8. The CDR3 is 13 residues long.